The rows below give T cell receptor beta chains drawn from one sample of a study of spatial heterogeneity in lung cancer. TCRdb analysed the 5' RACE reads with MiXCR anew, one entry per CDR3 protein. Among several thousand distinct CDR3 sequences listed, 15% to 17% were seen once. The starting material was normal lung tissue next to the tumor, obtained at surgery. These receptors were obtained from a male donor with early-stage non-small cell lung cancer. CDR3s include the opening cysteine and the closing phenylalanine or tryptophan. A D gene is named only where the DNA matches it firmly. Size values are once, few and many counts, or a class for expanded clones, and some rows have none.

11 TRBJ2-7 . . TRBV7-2 CASSLGNKQYF TGTGCCAGCAGCTTAGGAAACAAGCAGTACTTC
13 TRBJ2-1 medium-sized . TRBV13 CASSHRGTPEQFF TGTGCCAGCAGCCACCGAGGCACGCCGGAGCAGTTCTTC
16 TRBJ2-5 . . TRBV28 CASRASTTLYQETQYF TGTGCCAGCAGGGCCTCGACTACTTTGTACCAAGAGACCCAGTACTTC
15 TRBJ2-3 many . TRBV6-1 CASSEALLSTDTQYF TGTGCCAGCAGTGAAGCGCTTCTCAGCACAGATACGCAGTATTTT
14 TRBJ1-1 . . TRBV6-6 CASRSSGWNTEAFF TGTGCCAGCCGTAGTTCTGGCTGGAACACTGAAGCTTTCTTT
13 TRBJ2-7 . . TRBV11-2 CASSLVQIYEQYF TGTGCCAGCAGCTTAGTACAGATCTACGAGCAGTACTTC
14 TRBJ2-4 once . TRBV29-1 CSVTVGLAKNIQYF TGCAGCGTCACCGTGGGGCTAGCCAAAAACATTCAGTACTTC
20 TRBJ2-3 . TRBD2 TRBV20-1 CSARPDMTSGRRIGTDTQYF TGCAGTGCTAGACCTGACATGACTAGCGGGAGACGAATCGGCACAGATACGCAGTATTTT
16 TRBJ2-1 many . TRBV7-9 CASSLANRGAYNEQFF TGTGCCAGCAGCTTAGCGAATAGGGGGGCATACAATGAGCAGTTCTTC
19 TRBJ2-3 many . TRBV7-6 CASSLVGLAGGIGPDTQYF TGTGCCAGCAGCTTAGTAGGTCTAGCCGGAGGGATTGGGCCAGATACGCAGTATTTT
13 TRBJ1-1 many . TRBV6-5 CASYNRGATEAFF TGTGCCAGCTATAATCGGGGGGCGACTGAAGCTTTCTTT
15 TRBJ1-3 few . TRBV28 CASSAGRASGNTIYF TGTGCCAGCAGTGCTGGGAGGGCCTCTGGAAACACCATATATTTT
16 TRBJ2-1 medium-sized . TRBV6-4 CASSNRGGGSYNEQFF TGTGCCAGCAGTAATAGGGGAGGTGGCTCCTACAATGAGCAGTTCTTC
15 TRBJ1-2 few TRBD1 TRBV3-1 CASSHNTQGSYGYTF TGTGCCAGCAGCCACAACACACAGGGGTCCTATGGCTACACCTTC
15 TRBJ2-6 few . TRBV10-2 CASSEPGEGANVLTF TGCGCCAGCAGTGAGCCGGGAGAGGGGGCCAACGTCCTGACTTTC
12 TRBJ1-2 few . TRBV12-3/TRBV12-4 CASSSPQGGYTF TGTGCCAGCAGTTCTCCCCAGGGTGGCTACACCTTC
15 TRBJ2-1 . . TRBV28 CASSSPGLFYNEQFF TGTGCCAGCAGTTCCCCCGGACTATTCTACAATGAGCAGTTCTTC
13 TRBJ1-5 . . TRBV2 CASSDQGNQPQHF TGTGCCAGCAGTGACCAGGGCAATCAGCCCCAGCATTTT
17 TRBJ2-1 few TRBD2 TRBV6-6 CASSYRFGTSGNNEQFF TGTGCCAGCAGTTACCGGTTCGGGACTAGCGGGAACAATGAGCAGTTCTTC
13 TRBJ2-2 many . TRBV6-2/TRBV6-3 CASRTANTGELFF TGTGCCAGTCGGACAGCGAACACCGGGGAGCTGTTTTTT
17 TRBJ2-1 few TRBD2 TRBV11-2 CASSLDRAGRGYNEQFF TGTGCCAGCAGCTTAGACCGAGCGGGGCGCGGCTACAATGAGCAGTTCTTC
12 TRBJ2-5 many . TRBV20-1 CSARGRQETQYF TGCAGTGCTAGAGGGCGGCAAGAGACCCAGTACTTC
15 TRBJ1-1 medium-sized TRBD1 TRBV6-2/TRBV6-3 CASSTPGQGFLEAFF TGTGCCAGCAGTACCCCGGGACAGGGTTTTTTGGAAGCTTTCTTT